The 26 T cell receptor beta chains listed next were all sequenced from one sample in a study of blood T cell repertoires in COVID-19. The data were produced by immunoSEQ multiplex PCR, yet TCRdb's version contains in-frame clones alone and is incomplete. The table lists approximately 69,000 clones, 75% to 85% of them singletons, with more than 40% in the top ten. The sample consisted of peripheral blood. Receptors were obtained from a human donor in a cohort sampled during active COVID-19.

The CDR3 DNA follows: TGTGCCACCAAGGCCAGGGGCGGACCGAGCTCCTATAATTCACCCCTCCACTTT. As protein: CATKARGGPSSYNSPLHF. V and J are TRBV24-1 and TRBJ1-6; tentatively, D is TRBD1 (6 bases). The CDR3 is 18 residues long. Germline V gene lookup returns CDR1 KGHDR and CDR2 SFDVKD. The ends were cut back, 8 bases at V and 0 bases at J, with 19 bases in the middle.

The rearrangement links TRBV7-9 to TRBJ2-2; 10 nucleotides line up with TRBD2. V lost 1 base, J lost 2 bases, and 4 bases stayed unmatched. Per germline, CDR1 SEHNR and CDR2 FQNEAQ (reference sequence). The CDR3 runs 17 residues. The CDR3 sequence is CASSLVLAGTNTGELFF. In nucleotides, the CDR3 is TGTGCCAGCAGCTTAGTACTAGCGGGGACTAACACCGGGGAGCTGTTTTTT.

V usage is TRBV7-2 and J usage is TRBJ2-3, with 8 bases fitting TRBD2. Per germline, CDR1 SGHTA and CDR2 FQGNSA. The CDR3 is 14 amino acids. V trimming: 5 bases; J trimming: 2 bases; junction bases outside the gene matches: 3. The CDR3 spells CASSPGLATDTQYF. The DNA of the CDR3 is TGTGCCAGCAGCCCTGGACTAGCCACAGATACGCAGTATTTT.

This chain uses TRBV3-1 (or the pseudogene TRBV3-2) with TRBJ2-5; D call uncertain. CDR1 and CDR2 from the germline V gene are LGHDT and YNNKEL (reference sequence). This CDR3 has 15 residues. V shed 3 bases and J shed 5 bases, with 16 bases lying between them. The CDR3 region is CASSHRPSQVETQYF. CDR3 DNA sequence: TGTGCCAGCAGCCACCGACCCAGTCAGGTGGAGACCCAGTACTTC.

This sequence joins TRBV7-9 and TRBJ2-5; 7 positions match TRBD1. V was clipped by 4 bases and J by 0 bases; unmatched bases: 5. The CDR3 sequence is 15 residues long. Germline V gene sequence: CDR1 SEHNR, CDR2 FQNEAQ (reference sequence). Here the CDR3 reads CASSSGQRYQETQYF. The DNA of the CDR3 is TGTGCCAGCAGCTCGGGACAGAGGTACCAAGAGACCCAGTACTTC.

The gene calls are TRBV3-1 (or the pseudogene TRBV3-2) and TRBJ1-3, with no clear D. With 4 bases removed from V and 6 bases from J, the gap between germline ends came to 13 bases. The CDR3 extends over 14 amino acids. Germline V gives CDR1 LGHDT, CDR2 YNNKEL (reference sequence). The CDR3 DNA sequence: TGTGCCAGCAGCCCTTACGGGTATGAAAACACCATATATTTT. Its translation: CASSPYGYENTIYF.

In DNA, the CDR3 is TGCGCCAGCAGTCTACAAGCGGGACCCTCGAGGGAGCAGTACTTC. Translation gives CASSLQAGPSREQYF. The chain combines TRBV5-1 with TRBJ2-7, with 7 bases lining up with TRBD2. The CDR3 is made up of 15 amino acids. Germline assignment: CDR1 SGHRS and CDR2 YFSETQ. Losses at the gene ends were 5 bases for V and 7 bases for J; bases not matched to a gene: 15. Combining the CDR3 with reference TRBV5-1 and TRBJ2-7 gives the whole variable domain KAGVTQTPRYLIKTRGQQVTLSCSPISGHRSVSWYQQTPGQGLQFLFEYFSETQRNKGNFPGRFSGRQFSNSRSEMNVSTLELGDSALYLCASSLQAGPSREQYFGPGTRLTVT.

The gene calls are TRBV7-8 and TRBJ2-1, with D maybe TRBD1 (6 bases). With 5 bases removed from V and 3 bases from J, the gap between germline ends came to 14 bases. The CDR3 extends over 15 amino acids. The germline gives CDR1 SGHVS, CDR2 FQNEAQ. CDR3 nucleotides: TGTGCCAGCAGCCTACAGGGAGTGGACTACAATGAGCAGTTCTTC. Its translation is CASSLQGVDYNEQFF. Drawing the rest from reference TRBV7-8 and TRBJ2-1, the complete variable domain is GAGVSQSPRYKVAKRGQDVALRCDPISGHVSLFWYQQALGQGPEFLTYFQNEAQLDKSGLPSDRFFAERPEGSVSTLKIQRTQQEDSAVYLCASSLQGVDYNEQFFGPGTRLTVL.

This clone was seen a few times. The chain joins TRBV4-2 to TRBJ1-2; 8 positions agree with TRBD1. The CDR3 is made up of 14 amino acids. Germline CDR1 LGHNA, CDR2 YNFKEQ. Trimming removed 4 bases from V and 7 bases from J; junction bases left unmatched: 8. CDR3 nucleotide sequence: TGTGCCAGCAGCCGTGGACAGGGAGAACGTGGCTACACCTTC. It is translated as CASSRGQGERGYTF.

This chain links TRBV30 with TRBJ2-7; 11 nucleotides agree with TRBD1. Germline V gene lookup returns CDR1 GTSNPN and CDR2 SVGIG (reference sequence). V shed 4 bases and J 7 bases; nucleotides not matched to a gene: 12. This CDR3 has 15 amino acids. The CDR3: CAWNSGQGAGQEQYF. In nucleotides, the CDR3 is TGTGCCTGGAATAGCGGACAGGGGGCAGGTCAGGAGCAGTACTTC.

This chain joins TRBV28 and TRBJ1-1; tentatively, D is TRBD1 (5 bases). V was trimmed by 3 bases and J by 2 bases, leaving 10 bases between them. Germline-derived CDR1 and CDR2 are MDHEN and SYDVKM. CDR3 length: 14 residues. DNA for the CDR3: TGTGCCAGCAGTTTTGGGGGGACTAACACTGAAGCTTTCTTT. Translation gives CASSFGGTNTEAFF. Full variable domain (remainder filled in from reference TRBV28 and TRBJ1-1): DVKVTQSSRYLVKRTGEKVFLECVQDMDHENMFWYRQDPGLGLRLIYFSYDVKMKEKGDIPEGYSVSREKKERFSLILESASTNQTSMYLCASSFGGTNTEAFFGQGTRLTVV.

The rearrangement joins TRBV9 to TRBJ1-5; D is undetermined. The germline V gene has CDR1 SGDLS and CDR2 YYNGEE. V lost 0 bases and J lost 10, with 11 bases in between. This CDR3 has 13 residues. The DNA of the CDR3 is TGTGCCAGCAGCGTAGCTACCCAGGCCCCCCAGCATTTT. Translated, it gives CASSVATQAPQHF. The full variable domain, with the rest looked up from reference TRBV9 and TRBJ1-5, is DSGVTQTPKHLITATGQRVTLRCSPRSGDLSVYWYQQSLDQGLQFLIQYYNGEERAKGNILERFSAQQFPDLHSELNLSSLELGDSALYFCASSVATQAPQHFGDGTRLSIL.

This chain links TRBV6-1 with TRBJ1-2, with D perhaps matching TRBD1 (5 bases). The ends were cut back, 0 bases at V and 8 bases at J, with 10 bases in the middle. CDR1 is MNHNS and CDR2 is SASEGT in the germline V gene. CDR3 length: 13 residues. Here the CDR3 reads CASSEARVWGYTF. CDR3 bases: TGTGCCAGCAGTGAAGCCAGGGTATGGGGCTACACCTTC.

J is TRBJ2-3 and V is TRBV28, with 9 bases matching TRBD2. The CDR3 is 17 residues long. J lost 4 bases, V lost 5 bases, and 13 bases had no gene match. Germline CDR1 is MDHEN and CDR2 is SYDVKM. The CDR3 region is CASSPSSGAAEADTQYF. The CDR3 nucleotides read TGTGCCAGCAGTCCCTCTAGCGGGGCGGCTGAGGCAGATACGCAGTATTTT.

This chain links TRBV15 with TRBJ1-5; tentatively, D is TRBD1 (5 bases). The CDR3 contains 17 residues. Germline lookup yields CDR1 LNHNV and CDR2 YYDKDF (reference sequence). Trimming pared 1 base from V and 0 bases from J, leaving 13 bases between. The CDR3 protein is CATSRGSGFHSNQPQHF. Written as DNA, the CDR3 is TGTGCCACCAGCAGAGGGTCAGGGTTTCATAGCAATCAGCCCCAGCATTTT.

This clone appeared a single time. This chain uses TRBV5-1 with TRBJ1-1, with 9 bases aligning to TRBD1. From germline, CDR1 is SGHRS and CDR2 YFSETQ. Unmatched junction bases numbered 8, after V lost 4 bases and J lost 7 bases. This CDR3 is built from 14 residues. The CDR3 nucleotides read TGCGCCAGCAGCCCGGGATACAGGGGGCGTGAAGCTTTCTTT. Its protein is CASSPGYRGREAFF.

The chain carries TRBV9 and TRBJ1-1; weak D call: TRBD1 (6 bases). CDR3 length equals 17 residues. Germline values: CDR1 SGDLS, CDR2 YYNGEE. V lost 2 bases and J 5 bases, leaving 22 bases between the germline ends. The CDR3 region is CASSVGLDSPGITEAFF. The CDR3 DNA follows: TGTGCCAGCAGCGTGGGTTTGGACAGTCCGGGAATAACTGAAGCTTTCTTT.

The V and J genes are TRBV5-1 and TRBJ2-7; D uncertain. CDR1 and CDR2 from the germline V gene are SGHRS and YFSETQ. The CDR3 is 13 amino acids. V was cut by 0 bases and J by 2 bases, with 6 bases left in between. The CDR3 DNA sequence: TGCGCCAGCAGCTTGGACAGCACCTACGAGCAGTACTTC. Its translation is CASSLDSTYEQYF.

The rearrangement uses TRBV10-3 and TRBJ1-2; D is ambiguous. The length of the CDR3 is 13 residues. Germline loops: CDR1 ENHRY, CDR2 SYGVKD. V was clipped by 8 bases and J by 1 base, with 11 bases between them. CDR3 DNA sequence: TGTGCCATCGGAGGCAGCAATAACTATGGCTACACCTTC. It encodes CAIGGSNNYGYTF.

This clone was counted a single time. The chain joins TRBV27 to TRBJ1-5; 10 bases are a match to TRBD1. The CDR3 extends over 15 amino acids. The germline CDR1 and CDR2 sequences are MNHEY and SMNVEV (reference sequence). Trimming at V came to 5 bases and at J to 7 bases, leaving 8 bases not matched to a gene. CDR3 loop: CASSPRTGGMQPQHF. Written as DNA, the CDR3 is TGTGCCAGCAGTCCGCGGACAGGGGGGATGCAGCCCCAGCATTTT.

The chain couples TRBV7-2 to TRBJ2-3; tentative D call: TRBD1 (5 bases). Germline V CDR1 and CDR2: SGHTA, FQGNSA. V lost 3 bases to trimming and J lost 0 bases, with 16 bases between them. The CDR3 consists of 17 residues. DNA of the CDR3: TGTGCCAGCAGCTTCTGGGGCGCGGAACGTAGCACAGATACGCAGTATTTT. This codes for CASSFWGAERSTDTQYF. Supplemented by reference TRBV7-2 and TRBJ2-3, the full variable domain reads GAGVSQSPSNKVTEKGKDVELRCDPISGHTALYWYRQSLGQGLEFLIYFQGNSAPDKSGLPSDRFSAERTGGSVSTLTIQRTQQEDSAVYLCASSFWGAERSTDTQYFGPGTRLTVL.

The chain employs TRBV19 and TRBJ1-3; D gene uncertain. Trimming left V 11 bases short and J 2 bases short, with 13 bases between. The CDR3 has 13 residues. Looked up from germline, CDR1 is LNHDA and CDR2 is SQIVND (reference sequence). The CDR3 sequence: CASEERTGNTIYF. The DNA of the CDR3 is TGTGCCTCCGAGGAGAGGACTGGAAACACCATATATTTT. The complete variable domain, with remaining parts taken from reference TRBV19 and TRBJ1-3, reads DGGITQSPKYLFRKEGQNVTLSCEQNLNHDAMYWYRQDPGQGLRLIYYSQIVNDFQKGDIAEGYSVSREKKESFPLTVTSAQKNPTAFYLCASEERTGNTIYFGEGSWLTVV.

V is TRBV6-4 and J is TRBJ2-3; D gene ambiguous. This CDR3 is built from 13 residues. Trimming shortened V by 4 bases and J by 4 bases, and 9 bases separated the two germline ends. The germline gives CDR1 MRHNA, CDR2 SNTAGT. The DNA of the CDR3 is TGTGCCAGCAGTGCAGGCGCAGCAGATACGCAGTATTTT. Its translation: CASSAGAADTQYF.

The V and J genes are TRBV27 and TRBJ1-1; TRBD1 is a possible D gene (6 bases). Trimming took off 6 bases at V and 1 base at J, with 21 bases between the two ends. Germline V lookup: CDR1 MNHEY, CDR2 SMNVEV (reference sequence). The length of the CDR3 is 17 residues. CDR3 amino acids: CASRGRDKMNRNTEAFF. CDR3 bases: TGTGCCAGCAGGGGACGGGACAAGATGAACCGGAACACTGAAGCTTTCTTT.

The V and J genes are TRBV9 and TRBJ2-7, with 7 bases that match TRBD1. The length of the CDR3 is 14 residues. Germline trimming cut 3 bases from V and 5 bases from J; bases unmatched to any gene: 8. CDR1 SGDLS and CDR2 YYNGEE come from the germline V gene. The CDR3 is CASSATGRFHEQYF. The CDR3 coding sequence is TGTGCCAGCAGCGCGACAGGGCGTTTCCACGAGCAGTACTTC.

On this clone: Other DNA sequences within the sample encode an identical CDR3. The rearrangement links TRBV19 to TRBJ2-3; 8 bases align to TRBD2. The CDR3 sequence is 14 residues long. Trimming took 1 base from V and 6 from J; bases not matched to a gene: 3. From germline, CDR1 is LNHDA and CDR2 SQIVND (reference sequence). The CDR3 bases are TGTGCCAGTAGTATAGCGGGAGGGCAGGATACGCAGTATTTT. It translates to CASSIAGGQDTQYF.